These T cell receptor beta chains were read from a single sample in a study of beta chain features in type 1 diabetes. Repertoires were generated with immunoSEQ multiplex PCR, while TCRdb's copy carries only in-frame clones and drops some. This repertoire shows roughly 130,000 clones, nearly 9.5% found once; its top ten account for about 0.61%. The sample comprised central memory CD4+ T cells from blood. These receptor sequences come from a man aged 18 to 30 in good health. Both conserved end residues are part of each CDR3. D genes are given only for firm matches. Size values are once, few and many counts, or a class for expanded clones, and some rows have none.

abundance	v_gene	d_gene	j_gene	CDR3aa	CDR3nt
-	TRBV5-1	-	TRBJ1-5	CASSLTEGQPQHF	TGCGCCAGCAGCTTGACAGAGGGTCAGCCCCAGCATTTT
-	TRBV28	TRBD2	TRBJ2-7	CASSLPGTVRGEQYF	TGTGCCAGCAGTCTACCCGGGACGGTGCGGGGGGAGCAGTACTTC
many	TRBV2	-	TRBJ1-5	CASSERGQPQHF	TGTGCCAGCAGTGAACGGGGTCAGCCCCAGCATTTT
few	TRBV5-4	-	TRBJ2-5	CATQGRETQYF	TGTGCCACCCAGGGGAGAGAGACCCAGTACTTC
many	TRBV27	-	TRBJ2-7	CASSRSTMTGSEQYF	TGTGCCAGCAGTCGAAGTACCATGACAGGATCCGAGCAGTACTTC
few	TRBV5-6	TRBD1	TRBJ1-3	CASSPGGFSSGNTIYF	TGTGCCAGCAGCCCAGGGGGTTTTAGCTCTGGAAACACCATATATTTT
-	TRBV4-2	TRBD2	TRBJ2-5	CASSQVGAGGETQYF	TGTGCCAGCAGCCAAGTAGGGGCGGGGGGGGAGACCCAGTACTTC
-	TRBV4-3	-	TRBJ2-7	CASSPGTGMPRSYEQYF	TGCGCCAGCAGCCCTGGAACGGGTATGCCCCGGAGCTACGAGCAGTACTTC
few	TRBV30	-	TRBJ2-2	CAWKDTSRNTGELFF	TGTGCCTGGAAAGACACTAGCAGGAACACCGGGGAGCTGTTTTTT
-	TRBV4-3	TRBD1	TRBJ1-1	CASSQDWDRGQNTEAFF	TGCGCCAGCAGCCAAGATTGGGACAGGGGGCAGAACACTGAAGCTTTCTTT
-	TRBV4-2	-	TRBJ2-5	CASSQEGGHTETQYF	TGTGCCAGCAGCCAAGAGGGGGGGCACACGGAGACCCAGTACTTC
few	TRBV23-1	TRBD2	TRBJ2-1	CASSPLPAGGIGEQFF	TGCGCCAGCAGTCCTCTACCAGCGGGGGGGATCGGTGAGCAGTTCTTC
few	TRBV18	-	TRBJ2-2	CASSRGRATGELFF	TGTGCCAGCTCACGCGGCAGGGCCACCGGGGAGCTGTTTTTT
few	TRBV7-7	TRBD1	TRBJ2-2	CASSLVGRGNGGELFF	TGTGCCAGCAGCTTAGTGGGCAGGGGGAACGGCGGGGAGCTGTTTTTT
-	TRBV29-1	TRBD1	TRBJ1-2	CSVPEDRLYGYTF	TGCAGCGTTCCAGAGGACAGGCTTTATGGCTACACCTTC
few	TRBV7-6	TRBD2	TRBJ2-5	CASSRGGAAGEETQYF	TGTGCCAGCAGCCGCGGGGGGGCTGCGGGGGAAGAGACCCAGTACTTC
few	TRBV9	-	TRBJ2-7	CASSVASGVAYEQYF	TGTGCCAGCAGCGTAGCTTCGGGGGTTGCCTACGAGCAGTACTTC